This TCR beta chain was captured by sequencing in a study of CD8 T cells in ankylosing spondylitis. This clonotype came up many times. Antigen unknown. TCRdb analysed the 5' RACE reads with MiXCR anew, one entry per CDR3 protein. The sample consists of around 25,000 distinct CDR3 sequences, approximately 16% of them appearing once. General study findings and limits: CD8+ disease-linked clones were present at relatively low frequencies in blood. Earlier studies detected some motif variants in reactive arthritis synovial fluid and blood. Seven to nine highly homologous variants formed a TCR beta motif that appeared characteristic of ankylosing spondylitis blood.

V was pared by 5 bases and J by 1 base, with 7 bases of the junction left unmatched. The CDR3 totals 15 residues. Per germline, CDR1 SGHTA and CDR2 FQGNSA. This TCR came from a male donor with ankylosing spondylitis or in good health (not recorded which). Sequenced input: blood. The chain recombines TRBV7-2 with TRBJ2-5; 7 nucleotides line up with TRBD2. The CDR3 here is CASSRSGTPQETQYF. CDR3 nucleotide sequence: TGTGCCAGCAGCCGGAGCGGGACCCCCCAAGAGACCCAGTACTTC.